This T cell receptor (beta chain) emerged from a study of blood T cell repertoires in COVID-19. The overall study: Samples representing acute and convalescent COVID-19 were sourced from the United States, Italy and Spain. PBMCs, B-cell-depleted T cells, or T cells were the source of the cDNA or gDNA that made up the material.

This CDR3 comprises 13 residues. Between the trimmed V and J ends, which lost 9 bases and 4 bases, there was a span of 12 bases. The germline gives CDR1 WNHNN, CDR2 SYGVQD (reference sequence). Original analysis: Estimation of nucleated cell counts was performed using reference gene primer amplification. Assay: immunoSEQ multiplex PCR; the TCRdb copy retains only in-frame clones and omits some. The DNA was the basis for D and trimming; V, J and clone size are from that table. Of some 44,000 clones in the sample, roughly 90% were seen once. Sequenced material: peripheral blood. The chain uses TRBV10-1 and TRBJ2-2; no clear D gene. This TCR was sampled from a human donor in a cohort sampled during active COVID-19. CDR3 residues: CASRPTGTGELFF. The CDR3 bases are TGCGCCAGTCGTCCAACCGGCACCGGGGAGCTGTTTTTT.